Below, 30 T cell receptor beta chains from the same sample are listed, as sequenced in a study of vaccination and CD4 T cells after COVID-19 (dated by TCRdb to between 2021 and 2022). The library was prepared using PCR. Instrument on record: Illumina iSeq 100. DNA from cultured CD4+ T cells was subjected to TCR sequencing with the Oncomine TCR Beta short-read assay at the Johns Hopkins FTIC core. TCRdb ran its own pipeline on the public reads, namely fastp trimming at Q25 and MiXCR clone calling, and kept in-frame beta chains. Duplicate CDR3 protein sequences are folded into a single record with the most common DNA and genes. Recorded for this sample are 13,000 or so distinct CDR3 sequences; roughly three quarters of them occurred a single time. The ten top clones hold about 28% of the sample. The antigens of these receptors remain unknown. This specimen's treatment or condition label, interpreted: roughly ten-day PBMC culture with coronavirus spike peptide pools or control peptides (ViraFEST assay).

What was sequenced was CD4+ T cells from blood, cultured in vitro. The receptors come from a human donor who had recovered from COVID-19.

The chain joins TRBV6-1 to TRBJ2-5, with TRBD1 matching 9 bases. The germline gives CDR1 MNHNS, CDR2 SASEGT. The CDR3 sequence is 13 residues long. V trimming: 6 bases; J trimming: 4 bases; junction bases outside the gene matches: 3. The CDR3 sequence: CASRSQGAETQYF. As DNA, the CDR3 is TGTGCCAGCAGATCACAGGGGGCAGAGACCCAGTACTTC.

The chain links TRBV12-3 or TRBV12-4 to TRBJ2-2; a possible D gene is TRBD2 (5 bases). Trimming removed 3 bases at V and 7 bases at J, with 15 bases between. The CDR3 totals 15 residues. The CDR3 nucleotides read TGTGCCAGCAGTTTTAAAGGGAGATTGAGCGGGGAGCTGTTTTTT. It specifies CASSFKGRLSGELFF.

CDR3 in amino acids: CSAPNPSGRAIEQYF. CDR3 DNA: TGCAGTGCGCCCAATCCTAGCGGGAGGGCCATCGAGCAGTACTTC. The chain joins TRBV20-1 to TRBJ2-7, with 12 bases matching TRBD2. The CDR3 runs to 15 residues. V shed 6 bases, J shed 6 bases, and the junction held 12 bases outside the gene matches. The V gene's germline CDR1 is DFQATT and CDR2 SNEGSKA (reference sequence).

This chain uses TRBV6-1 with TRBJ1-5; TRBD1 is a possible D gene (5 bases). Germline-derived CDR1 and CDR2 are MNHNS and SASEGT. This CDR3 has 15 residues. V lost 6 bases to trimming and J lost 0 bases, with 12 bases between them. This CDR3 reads CASRGRTASNQPQHF. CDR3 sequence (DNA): TGTGCCAGCAGGGGGCGGACGGCTAGCAATCAGCCCCAGCATTTT.

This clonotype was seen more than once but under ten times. The DNA for the CDR3 is TGCAGTGCTCTTCGGACTAGCGGTGAGACCCAGTACTTC. Translating it yields CSALRTSGETQYF. The chain combines TRBV20-1 with TRBJ2-5; 10 nucleotides line up with TRBD2. The CDR3 totals 13 residues. Germline CDR1 reads DFQATT; CDR2 reads SNEGSKA (reference sequence). The V gene end was trimmed by 5 bases and the J gene end by 5 bases; junction bases not matched to a gene: 5.

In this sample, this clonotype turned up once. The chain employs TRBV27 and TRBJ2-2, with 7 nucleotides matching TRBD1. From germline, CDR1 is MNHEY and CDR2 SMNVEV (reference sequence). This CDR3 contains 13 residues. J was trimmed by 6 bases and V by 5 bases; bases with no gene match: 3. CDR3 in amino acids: CASSKQGPGELFF. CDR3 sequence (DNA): TGTGCCAGCAGTAAACAGGGGCCCGGGGAGCTGTTTTTT.

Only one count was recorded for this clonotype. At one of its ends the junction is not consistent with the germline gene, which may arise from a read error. CDR3 DNA: TGTACCAGTACCCGAGGGGGGAACACCGGGGAGCTGTTTTTT. It encodes CTSTRGGNTGELFF. The chain employs TRBV19 and TRBJ2-2; the D gene is possibly TRBD1 (6 bases). The CDR3 totals 14 residues. Germline V gene data show CDR1 as LNHDA and CDR2 as SQIVND (reference sequence).

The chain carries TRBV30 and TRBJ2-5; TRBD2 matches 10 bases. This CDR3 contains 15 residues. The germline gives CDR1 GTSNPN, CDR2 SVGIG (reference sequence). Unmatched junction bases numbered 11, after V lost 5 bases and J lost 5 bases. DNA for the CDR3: TGTGCCTGGCGAATGAGCGGGAGGGCCAGGGAGACCCAGTACTTC. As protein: CAWRMSGRARETQYF.

The CDR3 protein is CASGFPATSNQPQHF. The CDR3 DNA reads as TGTGCCAGCGGGTTCCCCGCTACTAGCAATCAGCCCCAGCATTTT. The genes are TRBV6-9 and TRBJ1-5; no clear D gene. V was shortened by 8 bases and J by 0 bases, with 14 bases between the two germline ends. Germline V gives CDR1 MNHGY, CDR2 SVAAGI. The CDR3 covers 15 residues.

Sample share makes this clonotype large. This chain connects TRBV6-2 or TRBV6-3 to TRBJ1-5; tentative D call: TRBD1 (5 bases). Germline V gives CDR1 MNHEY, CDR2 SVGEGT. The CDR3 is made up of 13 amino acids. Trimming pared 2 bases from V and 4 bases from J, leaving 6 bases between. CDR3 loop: CASSYRQNQPQHF. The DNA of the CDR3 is TGTGCCAGCAGTTACCGACAGAATCAGCCCCAGCATTTT.

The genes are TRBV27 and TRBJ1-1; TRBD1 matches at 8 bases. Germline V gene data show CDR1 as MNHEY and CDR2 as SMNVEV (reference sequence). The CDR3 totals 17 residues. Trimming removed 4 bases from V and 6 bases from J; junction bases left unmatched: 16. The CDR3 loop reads CASSSAQGARAVSEAFF. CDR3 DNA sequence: TGTGCCAGCAGTTCGGCCCAGGGGGCGCGGGCAGTTTCTGAAGCTTTCTTT.

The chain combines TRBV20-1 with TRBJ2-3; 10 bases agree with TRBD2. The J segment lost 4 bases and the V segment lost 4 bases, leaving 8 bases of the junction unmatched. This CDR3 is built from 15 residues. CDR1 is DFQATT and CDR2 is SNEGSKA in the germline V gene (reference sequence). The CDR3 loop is CSANSGLATADTQYF. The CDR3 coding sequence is TGCAGTGCTAATTCGGGACTAGCGACCGCAGATACGCAGTATTTT.

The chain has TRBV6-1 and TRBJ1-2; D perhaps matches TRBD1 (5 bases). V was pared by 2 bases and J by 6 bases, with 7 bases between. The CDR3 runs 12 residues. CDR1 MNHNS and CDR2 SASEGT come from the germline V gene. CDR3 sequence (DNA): TGTGCCAGCAGTGAACGGGGGGATGGCTACACCTTC. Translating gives CASSERGDGYTF.

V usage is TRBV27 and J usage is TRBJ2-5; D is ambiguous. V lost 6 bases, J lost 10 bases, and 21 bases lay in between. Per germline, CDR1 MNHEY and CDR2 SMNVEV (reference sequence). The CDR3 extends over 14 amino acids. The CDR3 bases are TGTGCCAGCAGACTCCGGGCCGTAGAAATGGACCAGTACTTC. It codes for CASRLRAVEMDQYF.

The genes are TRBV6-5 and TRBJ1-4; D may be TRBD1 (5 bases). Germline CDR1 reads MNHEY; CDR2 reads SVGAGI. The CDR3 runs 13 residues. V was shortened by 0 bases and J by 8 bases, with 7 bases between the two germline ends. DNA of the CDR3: TGTGCCAGCAGTTACTCCGGGGCCGAAAAACTGTTTTTT. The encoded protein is CASSYSGAEKLFF.

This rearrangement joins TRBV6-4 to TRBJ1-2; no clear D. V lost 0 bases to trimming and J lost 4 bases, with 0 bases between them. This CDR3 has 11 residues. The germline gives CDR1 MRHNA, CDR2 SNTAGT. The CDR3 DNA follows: TGTGCCAGCAGTGACTCCTATGGCTACACCTTC. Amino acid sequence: CASSDSYGYTF.

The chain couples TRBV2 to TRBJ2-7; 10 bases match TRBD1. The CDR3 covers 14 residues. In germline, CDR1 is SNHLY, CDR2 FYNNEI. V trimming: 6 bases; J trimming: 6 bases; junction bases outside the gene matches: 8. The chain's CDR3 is CASRRGTGAGEQYF. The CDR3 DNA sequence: TGTGCCAGCAGGAGAGGGACAGGGGCAGGCGAGCAGTACTTC.

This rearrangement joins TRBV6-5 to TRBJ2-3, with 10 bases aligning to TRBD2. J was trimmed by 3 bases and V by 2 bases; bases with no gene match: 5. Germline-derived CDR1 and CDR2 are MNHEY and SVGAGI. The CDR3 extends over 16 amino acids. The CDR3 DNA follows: TGTGCCAGCAGTTACGAAGCGGGAGGGCCAACAGATACGCAGTATTTT. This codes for CASSYEAGGPTDTQYF.

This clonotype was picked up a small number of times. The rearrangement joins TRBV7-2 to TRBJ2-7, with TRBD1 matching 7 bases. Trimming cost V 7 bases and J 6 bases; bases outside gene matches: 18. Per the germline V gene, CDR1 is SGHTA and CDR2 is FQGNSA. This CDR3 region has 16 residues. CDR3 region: CASMRNPGQTVVEQYF. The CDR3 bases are TGTGCCAGCATGAGGAATCCGGGACAGACAGTTGTCGAGCAGTACTTC. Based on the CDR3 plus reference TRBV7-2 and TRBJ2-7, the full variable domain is GAGVSQSPSNKVTEKGKDVELRCDPISGHTALYWYRQSLGQGLEFLIYFQGNSAPDKSGLPSDRFSAERTGGSVSTLTIQRTQQEDSAVYLCASMRNPGQTVVEQYFGPGTRLTVT.

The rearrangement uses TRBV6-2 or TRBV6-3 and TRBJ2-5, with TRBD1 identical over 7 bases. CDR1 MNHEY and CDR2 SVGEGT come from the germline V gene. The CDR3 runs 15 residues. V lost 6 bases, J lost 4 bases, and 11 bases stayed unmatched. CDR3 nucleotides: TGTGCCAGCAGCCCCACAGGGGTAGGGGGAGAGACCCAGTACTTC. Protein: CASSPTGVGGETQYF.

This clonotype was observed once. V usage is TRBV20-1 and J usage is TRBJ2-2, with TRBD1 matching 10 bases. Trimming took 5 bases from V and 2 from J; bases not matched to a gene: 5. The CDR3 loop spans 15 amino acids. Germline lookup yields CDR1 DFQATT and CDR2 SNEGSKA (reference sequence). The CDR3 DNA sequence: TGCAGTGCTGCTCGGGACAGGGGTAACACCGGGGAGCTGTTTTTT. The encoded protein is CSAARDRGNTGELFF.

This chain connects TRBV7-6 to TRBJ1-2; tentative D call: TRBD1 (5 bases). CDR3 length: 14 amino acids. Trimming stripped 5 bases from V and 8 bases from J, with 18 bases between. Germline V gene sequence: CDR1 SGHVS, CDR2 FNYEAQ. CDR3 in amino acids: CASSLHPGLRGYTF. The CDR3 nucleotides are TGTGCCAGCAGCCTCCACCCGGGACTTCGGGGCTACACCTTC.

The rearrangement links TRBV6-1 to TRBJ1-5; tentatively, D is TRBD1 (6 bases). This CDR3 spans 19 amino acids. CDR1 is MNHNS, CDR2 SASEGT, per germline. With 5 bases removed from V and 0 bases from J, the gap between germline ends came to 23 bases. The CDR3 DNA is TGTGCCAGCAGTAAGTTTCAGACAGGAGCTTTATATAGCAATCAGCCCCAGCATTTT. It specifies CASSKFQTGALYSNQPQHF.

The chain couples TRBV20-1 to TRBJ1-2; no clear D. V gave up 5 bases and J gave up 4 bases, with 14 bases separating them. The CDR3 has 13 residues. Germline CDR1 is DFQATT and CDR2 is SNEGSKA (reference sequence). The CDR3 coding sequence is TGCAGTGCTCGTCGGCACGGCCTCTATGGCTACACCTTC. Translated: CSARRHGLYGYTF.

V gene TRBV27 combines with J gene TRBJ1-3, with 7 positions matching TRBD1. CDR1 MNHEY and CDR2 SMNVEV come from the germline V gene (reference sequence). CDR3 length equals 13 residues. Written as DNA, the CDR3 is TGTGCTTCGAGGGGGCACTCTGGAAACACCATATATTTT. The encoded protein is CASRGHSGNTIYF.

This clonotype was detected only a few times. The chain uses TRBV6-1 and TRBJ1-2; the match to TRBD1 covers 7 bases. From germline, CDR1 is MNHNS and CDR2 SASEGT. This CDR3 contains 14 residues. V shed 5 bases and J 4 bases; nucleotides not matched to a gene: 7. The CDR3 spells CASSLQGQIYGYTF. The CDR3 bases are TGTGCCAGCAGTCTACAGGGACAGATCTATGGCTACACCTTC.

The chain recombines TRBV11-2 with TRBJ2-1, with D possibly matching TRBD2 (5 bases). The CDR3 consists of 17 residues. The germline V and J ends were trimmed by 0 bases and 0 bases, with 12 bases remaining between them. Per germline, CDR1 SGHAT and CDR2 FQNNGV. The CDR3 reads CASSLDRGSGSYNEQFF. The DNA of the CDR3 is TGTGCCAGCAGCTTAGATCGAGGGAGCGGCTCCTACAATGAGCAGTTCTTC.

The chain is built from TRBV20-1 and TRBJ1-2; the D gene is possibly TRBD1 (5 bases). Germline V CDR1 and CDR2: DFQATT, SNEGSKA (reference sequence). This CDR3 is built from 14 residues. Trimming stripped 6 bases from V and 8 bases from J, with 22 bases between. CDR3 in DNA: TGCAGTGCCAAACGGGGGGGGAATAGTGGCGGCTACACCTTC. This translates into CSAKRGGNSGGYTF.

The DNA of the CDR3 is TGTGCCAGCATCGACAGGGAGGCCAGACGGGACACTGAAGCTTTCTTT. Its protein is CASIDREARRDTEAFF. The chain recombines TRBV21-1 with TRBJ1-1; the table's D call of TRBD1 was not tested on the DNA. TRBV21-1 is termed a pseudogene. There are 16 residues in the CDR3.

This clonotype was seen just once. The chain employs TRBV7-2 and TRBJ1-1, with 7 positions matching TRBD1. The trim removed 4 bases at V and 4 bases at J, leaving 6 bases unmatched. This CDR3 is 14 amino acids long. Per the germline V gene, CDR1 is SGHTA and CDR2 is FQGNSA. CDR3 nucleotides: TGTGCCAGCAGCTCCCAATCAGGGGGCACTGAAGCTTTCTTT. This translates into CASSSQSGGTEAFF.